Shown below are 5 T cell receptor beta chains from a single sample sequenced in a study of graft-versus-host responses after intestinal transplantation. Only in-frame clones appear in the TCRdb table, and some are missing; sequencing was by immunoSEQ multiplex PCR. The sample lists over 80,000 clones; 86% were seen once. Sequenced material: PBMCs, taken 255 days after intestinal transplant. The receptor set was obtained from a human patient who received an intestinal transplant, so some T cells may come from the graft donor.

V usage is TRBV5-1 and J usage is TRBJ2-5; 10 bases fit TRBD2. The J call may be mistaken, given a closer DNA end match to TRBJ2-7. This CDR3 is 15 amino acids long. Germline V gene lookup returns CDR1 SGHRS and CDR2 YFSETQ. CDR3: CASSLEASGRNEQYF. CDR3 coding DNA: TGCGCCAGCAGCTTGGAAGCTAGCGGGAGAAACGAGCAGTACTTC.

The chain recombines TRBV7-6 with TRBJ2-5, with unresolved D. Germline CDR1 SGHVS, CDR2 FNYEAQ. The CDR3 extends over 13 amino acids. Trimming took off 7 bases at V and 2 bases at J, with 11 bases between the two ends. The DNA for the CDR3 is TGTGCCAGCAAGGCAAACCCTCAAGAGACCCAGTACTTC. Protein: CASKANPQETQYF.

This clone is a singleton in its sample. V and J are TRBV29-1 and TRBJ1-5, with TRBD1 identical over 9 bases. The CDR3 spans 12 residues. The trim removed 4 bases at V and 5 bases at J, leaving 0 bases unmatched. CDR1 and CDR2 (germline): SQVTM, ANQGSEA. Written as DNA, the CDR3 is TGCAGCGTTGGGACAGGGGATCAGCCCCAGCATTTT. Translating gives CSVGTGDQPQHF.

V gene TRBV6-4 combines with J gene TRBJ2-1; 11 bases align to TRBD2. The junction had 7 bases not matched to a gene; V was cut back by 5 bases and J by 4 bases. CDR1 and CDR2 from the germline V gene are MRHNA and SNTAGT. This CDR3 comprises 16 residues. The chain's CDR3 is CASSPKTSGDYNEQFF. In DNA form, the CDR3 reads TGTGCCAGCAGTCCTAAGACTAGCGGGGATTACAATGAGCAGTTCTTC.

V is TRBV7-9 and J is TRBJ1-6; TRBD1 agrees at 7 bases. Looked up from germline, CDR1 is SEHNR and CDR2 is FQNEAQ (reference sequence). This CDR3 is built from 14 residues. V lost 5 bases, J lost 13 bases, and 11 bases stayed unmatched. CDR3 in amino acids: CASSATDRVRPLHF. The CDR3 coding sequence is TGTGCCAGCAGCGCTACTGACAGGGTGCGCCCCCTCCACTTT.